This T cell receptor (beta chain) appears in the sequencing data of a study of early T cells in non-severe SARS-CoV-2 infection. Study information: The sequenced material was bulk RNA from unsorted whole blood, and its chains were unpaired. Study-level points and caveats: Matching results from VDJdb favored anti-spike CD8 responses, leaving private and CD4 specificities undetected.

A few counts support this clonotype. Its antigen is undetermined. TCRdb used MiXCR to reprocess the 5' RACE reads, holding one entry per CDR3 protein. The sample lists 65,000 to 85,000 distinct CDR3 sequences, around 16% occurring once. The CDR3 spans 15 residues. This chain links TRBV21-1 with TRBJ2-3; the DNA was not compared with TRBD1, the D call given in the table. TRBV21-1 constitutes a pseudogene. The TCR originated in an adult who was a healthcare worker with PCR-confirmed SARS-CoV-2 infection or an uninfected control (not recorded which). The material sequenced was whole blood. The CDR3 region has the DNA TGTGCCAGCAGCAAAGCCCAGGGGGTCACAGATACGCAGTATTTT. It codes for CASSKAQGVTDTQYF.